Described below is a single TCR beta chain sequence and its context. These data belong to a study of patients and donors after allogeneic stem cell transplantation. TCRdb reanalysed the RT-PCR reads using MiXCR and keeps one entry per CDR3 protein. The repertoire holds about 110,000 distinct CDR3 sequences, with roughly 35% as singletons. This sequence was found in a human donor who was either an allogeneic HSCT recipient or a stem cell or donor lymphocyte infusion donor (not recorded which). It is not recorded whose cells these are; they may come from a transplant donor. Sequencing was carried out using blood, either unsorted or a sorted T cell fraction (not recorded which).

The CDR3 DNA follows: TGTGCCAGCAGCTTAGGGGGCTGGGGCTACGAGCAGTACTTC. Residues: CASSLGGWGYEQYF. V usage is TRBV7-9 and J usage is TRBJ2-7, with a possible D match to TRBD1 (5 bases). The CDR3 extends over 14 amino acids. Trimming stripped 1 base from V and 3 bases from J, with 10 bases between. The germline V gene encodes CDR1 SEHNR and CDR2 FQNEAQ (reference sequence).